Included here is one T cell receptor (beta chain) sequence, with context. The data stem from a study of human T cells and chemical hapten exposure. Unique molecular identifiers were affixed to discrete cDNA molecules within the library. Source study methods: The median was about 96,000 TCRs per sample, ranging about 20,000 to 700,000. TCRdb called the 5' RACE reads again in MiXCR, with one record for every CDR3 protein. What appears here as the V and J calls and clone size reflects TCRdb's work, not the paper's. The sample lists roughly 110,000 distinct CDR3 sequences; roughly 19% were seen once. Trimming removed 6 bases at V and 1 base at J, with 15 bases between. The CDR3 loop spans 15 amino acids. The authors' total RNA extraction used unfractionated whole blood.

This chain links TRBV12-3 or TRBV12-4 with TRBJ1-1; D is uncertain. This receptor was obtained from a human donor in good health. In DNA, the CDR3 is TGTGCCAGCAGATCCGTGGGAACAGCGAACACTGAAGCTTTCTTT. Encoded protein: CASRSVGTANTEAFF.